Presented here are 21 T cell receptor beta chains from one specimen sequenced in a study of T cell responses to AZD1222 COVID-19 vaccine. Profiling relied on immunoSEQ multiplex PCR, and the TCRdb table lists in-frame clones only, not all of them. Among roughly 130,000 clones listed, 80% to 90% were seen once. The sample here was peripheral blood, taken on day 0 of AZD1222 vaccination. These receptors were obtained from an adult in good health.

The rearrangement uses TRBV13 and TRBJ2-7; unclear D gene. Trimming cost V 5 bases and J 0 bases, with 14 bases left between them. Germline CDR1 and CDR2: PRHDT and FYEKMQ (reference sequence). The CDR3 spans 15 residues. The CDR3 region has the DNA TGTGCCAGCAGCCCCGTCGACGGGTTCTCCTACGAGCAGTACTTC. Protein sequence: CASSPVDGFSYEQYF.

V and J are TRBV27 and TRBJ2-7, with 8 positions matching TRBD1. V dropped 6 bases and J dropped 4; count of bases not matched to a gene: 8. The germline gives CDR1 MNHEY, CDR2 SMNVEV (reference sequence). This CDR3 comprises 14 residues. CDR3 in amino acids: CASRAGGSLYEQYF. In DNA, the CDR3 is TGTGCCAGCAGGGCAGGGGGCAGTTTGTACGAGCAGTACTTC.

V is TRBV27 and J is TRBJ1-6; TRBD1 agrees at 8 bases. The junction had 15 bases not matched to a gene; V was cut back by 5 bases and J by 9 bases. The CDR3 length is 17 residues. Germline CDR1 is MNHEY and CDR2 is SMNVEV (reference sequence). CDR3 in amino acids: CASSPRTGTLVSSPLHF. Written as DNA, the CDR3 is TGTGCCAGCAGTCCCCGGACAGGGACCCTTGTTTCTTCACCCCTCCACTTT.

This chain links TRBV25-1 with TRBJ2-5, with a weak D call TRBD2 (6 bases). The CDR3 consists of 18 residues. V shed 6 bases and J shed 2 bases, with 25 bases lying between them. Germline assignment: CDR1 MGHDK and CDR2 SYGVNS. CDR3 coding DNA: TGTGCCAGCAGCCGAGGGACCTCCTCGGCGGGGCTACAAGAGACCCAGTACTTC. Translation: CASSRGTSSAGLQETQYF.

The CDR3 DNA is TGTGCCAGCAGCTTAGGTGGGGTCCATCACAATGAGCAGTTCTTC. It encodes CASSLGGVHHNEQFF. V usage is TRBV11-3 and J usage is TRBJ2-1; unclear D gene. V was clipped by 1 base and J by 5 bases, with 12 bases between them. Germline CDR1 is SGHNT and CDR2 is YENEEA. The CDR3 length is 15 residues.

The CDR3 DNA reads as TGTGCCACCAGCCGGGGGGGCGAGGGGTACACCGGGGAGCTGTTTTTT. It specifies CATSRGGEGYTGELFF. The rearrangement uses TRBV15 and TRBJ2-2; 8 bases fit TRBD2. V gave up 5 bases and J gave up 3 bases; unmatched junction bases: 8. CDR3 length: 16 amino acids. Germline CDR1 LNHNV, CDR2 YYDKDF (reference sequence).

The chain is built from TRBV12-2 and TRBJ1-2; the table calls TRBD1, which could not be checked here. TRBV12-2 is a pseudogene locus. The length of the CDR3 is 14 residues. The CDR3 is CASRLEWAAYGYTF. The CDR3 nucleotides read TGTGCAAGTCGCTTAGAGTGGGCTGCATATGGCTACACCTTC.

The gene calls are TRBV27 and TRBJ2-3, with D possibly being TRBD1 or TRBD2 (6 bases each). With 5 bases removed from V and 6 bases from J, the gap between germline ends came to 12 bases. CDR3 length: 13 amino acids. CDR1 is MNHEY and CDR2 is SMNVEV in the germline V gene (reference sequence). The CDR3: CASSPGGGDTQYF. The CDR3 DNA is TGTGCCAGCAGTCCCGGGGGCGGCGATACGCAGTATTTT.

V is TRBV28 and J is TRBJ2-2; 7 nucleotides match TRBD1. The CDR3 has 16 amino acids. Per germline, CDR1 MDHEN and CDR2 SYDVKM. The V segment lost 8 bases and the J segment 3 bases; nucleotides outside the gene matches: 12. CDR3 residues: CASRLGTAYYTGELFF. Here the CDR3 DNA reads TGTGCCAGCCGCCTCGGGACAGCCTACTACACCGGGGAGCTGTTTTTT.

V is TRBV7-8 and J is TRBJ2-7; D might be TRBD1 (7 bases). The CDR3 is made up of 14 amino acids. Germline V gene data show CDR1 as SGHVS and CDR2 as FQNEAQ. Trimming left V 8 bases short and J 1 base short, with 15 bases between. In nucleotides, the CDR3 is TGTGCCAGCGGTCAGGGGGGCTCGTCCTACGAGCAGTACTTC. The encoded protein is CASGQGGSSYEQYF.

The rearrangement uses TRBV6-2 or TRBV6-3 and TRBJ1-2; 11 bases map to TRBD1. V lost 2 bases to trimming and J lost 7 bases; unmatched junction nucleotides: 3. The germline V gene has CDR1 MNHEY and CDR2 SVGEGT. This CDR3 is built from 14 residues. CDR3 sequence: CASSYRTGGFGYTF. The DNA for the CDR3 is TGTGCCAGCAGTTACAGGACAGGGGGCTTTGGCTACACCTTC.

The CDR3 here is CASSPRGSGTPSGEQFF. For the CDR3, the DNA is TGTGCCAGCAGCCCGCGGGGTAGCGGGACGCCCAGTGGTGAGCAGTTCTTC. The V and J genes are TRBV7-8 and TRBJ2-1; TRBD2 aligns across 8 bases. V gave up 5 bases and J gave up 9 bases; unmatched junction bases: 18. CDR3 length: 17 amino acids. CDR1 and CDR2 from the germline V gene are SGHVS and FQNEAQ.

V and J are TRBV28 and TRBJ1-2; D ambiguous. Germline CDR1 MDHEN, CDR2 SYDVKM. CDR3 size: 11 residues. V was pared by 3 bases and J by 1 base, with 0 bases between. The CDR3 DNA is TGTGCCAGCAGTTTTAACTATGGCTACACCTTC. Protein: CASSFNYGYTF.

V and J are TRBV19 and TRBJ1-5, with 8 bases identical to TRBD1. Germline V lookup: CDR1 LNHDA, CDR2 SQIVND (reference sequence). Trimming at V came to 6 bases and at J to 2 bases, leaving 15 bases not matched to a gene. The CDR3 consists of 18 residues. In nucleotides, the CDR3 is TGTGCCAGTAGCTTCCAGGGGGCAGGTAATATCGGCAATCAGCCCCAGCATTTT. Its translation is CASSFQGAGNIGNQPQHF.

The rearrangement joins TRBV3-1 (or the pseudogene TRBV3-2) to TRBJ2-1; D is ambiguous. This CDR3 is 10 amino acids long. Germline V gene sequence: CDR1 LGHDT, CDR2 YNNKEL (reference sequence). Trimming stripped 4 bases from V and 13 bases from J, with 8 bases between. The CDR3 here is CASSPTHQFF. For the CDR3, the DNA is TGTGCCAGCAGCCCCACCCACCAGTTCTTC.

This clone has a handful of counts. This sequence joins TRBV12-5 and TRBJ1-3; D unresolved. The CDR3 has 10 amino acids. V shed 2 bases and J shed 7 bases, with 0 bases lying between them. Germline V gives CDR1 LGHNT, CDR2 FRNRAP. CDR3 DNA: TGTGCTAGTGGTTTGAACACCATATATTTT. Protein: CASGLNTIYF.

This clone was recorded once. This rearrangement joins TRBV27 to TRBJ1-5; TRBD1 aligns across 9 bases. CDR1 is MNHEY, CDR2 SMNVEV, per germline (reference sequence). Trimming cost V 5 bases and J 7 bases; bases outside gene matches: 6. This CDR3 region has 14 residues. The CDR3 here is CASSQGTGTQPQHF. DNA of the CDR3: TGTGCCAGCAGTCAGGGGACAGGGACCCAGCCCCAGCATTTT.

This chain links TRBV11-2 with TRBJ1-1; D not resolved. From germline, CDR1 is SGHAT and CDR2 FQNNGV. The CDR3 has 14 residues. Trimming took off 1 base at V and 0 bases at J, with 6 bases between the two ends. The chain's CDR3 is CASSLVAVNTEAFF. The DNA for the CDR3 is TGTGCCAGCAGCTTAGTGGCAGTGAACACTGAAGCTTTCTTT.

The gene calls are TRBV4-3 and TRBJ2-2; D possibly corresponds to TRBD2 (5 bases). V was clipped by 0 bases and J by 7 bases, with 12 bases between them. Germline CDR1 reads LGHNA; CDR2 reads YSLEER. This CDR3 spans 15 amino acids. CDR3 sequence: CASSQDNLANGELFF. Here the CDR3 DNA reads TGCGCCAGCAGCCAAGATAATCTAGCCAACGGGGAGCTGTTTTTT.

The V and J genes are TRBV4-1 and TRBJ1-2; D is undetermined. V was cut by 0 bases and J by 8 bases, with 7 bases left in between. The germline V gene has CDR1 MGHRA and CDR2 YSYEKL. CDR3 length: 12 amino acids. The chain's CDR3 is CASSQDEGGYTF. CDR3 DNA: TGCGCCAGCAGCCAAGATGAAGGGGGCTACACCTTC.

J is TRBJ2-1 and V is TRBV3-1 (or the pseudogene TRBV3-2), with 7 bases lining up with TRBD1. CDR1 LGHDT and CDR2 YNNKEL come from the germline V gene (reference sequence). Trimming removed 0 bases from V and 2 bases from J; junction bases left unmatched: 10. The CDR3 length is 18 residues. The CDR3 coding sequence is TGTGCCAGCAGCCAAGATGAAGTAGGGGGCCAAACCTACAATGAGCAGTTCTTC. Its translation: CASSQDEVGGQTYNEQFF.